The T cell receptor (beta chain) described here comes from a study of neoadjuvant nivolumab and ipilimumab in lung cancer. Findings and limits, study-wide: Blood richness before therapy tracked richness in tumors resected after neoadjuvant therapy. Resected tumors had greater TCR richness and clonality than uninvolved lung. Only two of four nivolumab-treated tumors gained richness and clonality by surgery.

The method was immunoSEQ multiplex PCR; TCRdb's version includes in-frame clones alone and lacks a portion of them. This table has 7,500 or so clones, less than 85% appearing once. This CDR3 has 13 residues. Trimming took 5 bases from V and 8 from J, leaving 15 bases between them. Germline CDR1 is MDHEN and CDR2 is SYDVKM. Remarks on this clone: What it binds is not known.

The sequence derives from an adult with non-small cell lung cancer. The chain joins TRBV28 to TRBJ1-2; D perhaps matches TRBD1 (6 bases). The material was tumor tissue, obtained after neoadjuvant nivolumab, alone or with ipilimumab, at or shortly before surgery. The CDR3 loop is CASSTSGVGGYTF. CDR3 coding DNA: TGTGCCAGCAGTACCTCAGGGGTTGGAGGCTACACCTTC.